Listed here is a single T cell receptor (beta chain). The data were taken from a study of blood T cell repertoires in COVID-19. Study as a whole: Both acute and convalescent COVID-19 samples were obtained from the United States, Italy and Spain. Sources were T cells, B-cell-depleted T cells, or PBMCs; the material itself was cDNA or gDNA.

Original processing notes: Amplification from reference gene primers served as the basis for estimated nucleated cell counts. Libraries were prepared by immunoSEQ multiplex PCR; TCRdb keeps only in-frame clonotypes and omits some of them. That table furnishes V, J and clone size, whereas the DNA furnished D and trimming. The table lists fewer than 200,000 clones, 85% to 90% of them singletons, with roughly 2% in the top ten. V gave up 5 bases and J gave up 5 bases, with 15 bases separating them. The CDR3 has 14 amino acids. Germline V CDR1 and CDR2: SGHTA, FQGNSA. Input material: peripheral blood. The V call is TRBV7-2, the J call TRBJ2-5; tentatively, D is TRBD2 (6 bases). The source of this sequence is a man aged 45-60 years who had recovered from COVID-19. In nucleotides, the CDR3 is TGTGCCAGCAGCCTACTGGGGGGTGGTGAGACCCAGTACTTC. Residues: CASSLLGGGETQYF.